This TCR beta chain was documented in a study of shared clonotypes between healthy human individuals. Each subset's genomic DNA was shared equally among a number of immunoSEQ plates. The assay was immunoSEQ multiplex PCR, and TCRdb's table has in-frame clones only and misses some. The sample consists of roughly 2 million clones, about 94% of them appearing once. Positively selected for CCR7, the CD45RO-negative cells used as naive CD8 cells excluded terminally differentiated effector memory CD45RA+ cells. CDR1 and CDR2 from the germline V gene are SEHNR and FQNEAQ (reference sequence). The V and J ends lost 1 base and 13 bases, in that order; junction bases with no gene match: 6. CDR3 length: 15 amino acids.

V is TRBV7-9 and J is TRBJ2-1; 14 positions match TRBD2. Sequencing input: naive CD8+ T cells sorted from blood. The TCR originated in a man between 18 and 29 years old in good health. In DNA form, the CDR3 reads TGTGCCAGCAGCTTAGATTCCGGGACTAGCGGGAGACAGTTCTTC. Encoded protein: CASSLDSGTSGRQFF.